This record concerns one T cell receptor beta chain sequence. This CDR3 has 13 residues. Germline assignment: CDR1 SEHNR and CDR2 FQNEAQ (reference sequence). Germline trimming cut 5 bases from V and 9 bases from J; bases unmatched to any gene: 6. The data are from a study of cytomegalovirus exposure and HLA in healthy donors. PCR was performed using 60 Vbeta and 13 Jbeta primers. Clones were read by immunoSEQ multiplex PCR, and TCRdb kept only the in-frame ones, dropping some. The sample shows more than 150,000 clones, about 80% of them seen only once. The sequence derives from a woman aged 25 to 45 in good health and CMV-seronegative. This chain joins TRBV7-9 and TRBJ2-1, with 8 positions matching TRBD2. Sequencing was carried out using PBMCs. CDR3 in amino acids: CASSPLSGAEQFF. CDR3 DNA sequence: TGTGCCAGCAGCCCCCTTAGCGGGGCTGAGCAGTTCTTC.